This T cell receptor (beta chain) was profiled in a study of T cells in Graves' hyperthyroidism and ophthalmopathy. The study's findings and limits: Researchers report that a 13 V-J model separated ophthalmopathy from stable hyperthyroidism. The model predicted ophthalmopathy a median around seven months before onset.

Amplified TCR beta CDR3 regions derived from RNA transcripts. Carried out on the TCR CDR3, a first-round RT-PCR used the HTBI primer set. From the multiplex PCR reads, TCRdb called clonotypes with MiXCR, one entry per CDR3 protein. The table records 400,000 to 550,000 distinct CDR3 sequences, around 15% of them present only once. This clonotype was detected ten times or more. Antigen: not known. The V and J ends lost 5 bases and 6 bases respectively, with 8 bases between them. Germline V gene sequence: CDR1 MNHEY, CDR2 SVGEGT. The length of the CDR3 is 12 residues. Hyperthyroidism in the patients, aged 18 to 65, was newly diagnosed and under 2 months in duration. Using approximately 10 ml of fresh peripheral blood, PBMCs were prepared.

Sequencing was done on a sample of blood. This chain uses TRBV6-2 or TRBV6-3 with TRBJ2-1; D gene unclear. This receptor was taken from a woman aged 18-35 years with Graves' hyperthyroidism. CDR3 DNA sequence: TGTGCCAGCAGTCTTCGAATCAATGAGCAGTTCTTC. Translated, it gives CASSLRINEQFF.